This record concerns one T cell receptor beta chain sequence. The PCR was carried out with 60 Vbeta primers and 13 Jbeta primers. Produced via immunoSEQ multiplex PCR; TCRdb's table is partial and in-frame only. The sample includes about 95,000 clones, around three quarters of them seen just once. This sample stems from a study of cytomegalovirus exposure and HLA in healthy donors. Germline CDR1 is SGHRS and CDR2 is YFSETQ. This CDR3 is 13 amino acids long. V lost 2 bases to trimming and J lost 3 bases, with 8 bases between them. This receptor was obtained from a man aged 60 to 69 in good health and CMV-seronegative. The sequencing input was PBMCs. The chain links TRBV5-1 to TRBJ1-1; D call uncertain. CDR3 protein: CASSLHEDTEAFF. The CDR3 DNA sequence: TGCGCCAGCAGCTTACACGAGGACACTGAAGCTTTCTTT.